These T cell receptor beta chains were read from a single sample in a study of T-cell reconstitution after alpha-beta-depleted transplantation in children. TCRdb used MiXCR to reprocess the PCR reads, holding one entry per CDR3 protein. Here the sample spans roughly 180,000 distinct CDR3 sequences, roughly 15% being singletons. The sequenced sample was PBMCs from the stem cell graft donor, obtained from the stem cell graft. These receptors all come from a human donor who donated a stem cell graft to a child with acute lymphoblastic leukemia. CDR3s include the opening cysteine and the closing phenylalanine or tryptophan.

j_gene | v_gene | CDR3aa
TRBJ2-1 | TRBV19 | CASSIRKGRLVGVDEQFF
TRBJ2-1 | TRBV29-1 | CSVELVRYNEQFF
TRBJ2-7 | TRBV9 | CASSVLPGAGYEQYF
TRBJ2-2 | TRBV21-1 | CASSKGTGELFF
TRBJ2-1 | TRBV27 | CASSASGLAGVIEQFF
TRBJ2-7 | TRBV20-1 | CSAKRQGPEQYF
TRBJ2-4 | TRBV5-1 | CASSSGTVRNIQYF
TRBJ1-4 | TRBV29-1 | CSVSQRADEKLFF
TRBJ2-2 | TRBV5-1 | CASSLGQVNTGELFF
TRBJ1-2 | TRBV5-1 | CASSPTTGDGYTF
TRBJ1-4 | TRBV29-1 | CSVGTTSVANEKLFF
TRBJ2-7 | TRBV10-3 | CAIREQTTSEQYF
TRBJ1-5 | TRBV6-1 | CASSEAFGDNQPQHF
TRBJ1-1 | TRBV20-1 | CSASFGTEAFF
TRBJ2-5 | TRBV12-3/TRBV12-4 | CASSSGVGPPETQYF
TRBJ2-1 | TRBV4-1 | CASSPRTSGSFYEQFF
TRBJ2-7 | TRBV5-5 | CASSPQVLDAAQRQYF
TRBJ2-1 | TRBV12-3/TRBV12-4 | CASSPHGLAGAAEQFF
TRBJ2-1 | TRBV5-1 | CASSLETGIANEQFF
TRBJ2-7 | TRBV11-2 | CASSLDMIQRGTYEQYF
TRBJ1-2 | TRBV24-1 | CATSSGALGGYTF
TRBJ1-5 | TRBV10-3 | CAISGGDQPQHF
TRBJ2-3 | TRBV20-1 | CSAGPGTDTQYF
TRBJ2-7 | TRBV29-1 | CSVEDQAPTGRYEQYF
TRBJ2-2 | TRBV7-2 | CASSRRVNTGELFF
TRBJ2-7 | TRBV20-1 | CSARDAAVGGEQYF
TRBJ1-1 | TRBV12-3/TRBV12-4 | CASSSQAEGTEAFF
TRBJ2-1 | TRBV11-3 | CASSPYRGTAYNEQFF
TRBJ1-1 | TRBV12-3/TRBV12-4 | CASSLRRTEAFF
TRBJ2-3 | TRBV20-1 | CSARGEGRADTQYF
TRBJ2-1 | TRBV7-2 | CASSLGGVQFF
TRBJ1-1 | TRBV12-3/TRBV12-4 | CASRDSNTEAFF
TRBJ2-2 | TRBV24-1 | CATSDPPTGDRDTGELFF
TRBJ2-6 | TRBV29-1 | CSVGDPGANVLTF
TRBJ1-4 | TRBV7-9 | CASSLEGAEGEKLFF